Each of the 15 T cell receptor beta chains below was sequenced from the same sample in a study of blood T cell repertoires in COVID-19. Sequencing was performed with immunoSEQ multiplex PCR; in TCRdb, only in-frame clones are kept and a portion is missing. The data show roughly 220,000 clones, with 81% seen just once and roughly 8% held by the top ten. The sequencing sample was made of peripheral blood. The source is an elderly woman with COVID-19, enrolled during active disease.

The V and J genes are TRBV6-4 and TRBJ2-5, with 8 bases that match TRBD1. The germline gives CDR1 MRHNA, CDR2 SNTAGT. This CDR3 region has 13 residues. J gave up 5 bases and V 6 bases, and 5 bases lay outside the gene matches. As DNA, the CDR3 is TGTGCCAGCAGCGTAACAGGGGGGGAGACCCAGTACTTC. Translated, it gives CASSVTGGETQYF.

This chain joins TRBV3-1 (or the pseudogene TRBV3-2) and TRBJ2-3; D not resolved. The germline V gene has CDR1 LGHDT and CDR2 YNNKEL (reference sequence). Trimming removed 4 bases from V and 5 bases from J, with 7 bases in between. The CDR3 is 12 amino acids. The CDR3 loop reads CASSPYRDTQYF. The CDR3 DNA is TGTGCCAGCAGCCCCTACAGAGATACGCAGTATTTT.

This chain connects TRBV12-3 or TRBV12-4 to TRBJ1-5; TRBD1 might be the D (6 bases). V dropped 5 bases and J dropped 5 bases, with 7 bases sitting between them. The CDR3 loop spans 12 amino acids. Here the CDR3 reads CASSPGDQPQHF. In DNA, the CDR3 is TGTGCCAGCAGTCCAGGGGATCAGCCCCAGCATTTT.

The chain links TRBV6-5 to TRBJ2-1; 8 nucleotides line up with TRBD2. The germline gives CDR1 MNHEY, CDR2 SVGAGI. There are 14 residues in the CDR3. The V and J ends lost 9 bases and 7 bases, in that order; junction bases with no gene match: 11. CDR3 in amino acids: CASLGRGDRNEQFF. In DNA form, the CDR3 reads TGTGCCAGTCTAGGGCGGGGGGACCGGAATGAGCAGTTCTTC.

The chain couples TRBV5-1 to TRBJ2-5; D might be TRBD1 (6 bases). Germline V CDR1 and CDR2: SGHRS, YFSETQ. Trimming cost V 0 bases and J 5 bases, with 14 bases left between them. There are 15 residues in the CDR3. Written as DNA, the CDR3 is TGCGCCAGCAGCTTGGCGCCAGGGGTTATGGAGACCCAGTACTTC. This translates into CASSLAPGVMETQYF.

This clone was counted a few times. The V and J genes are TRBV7-8 and TRBJ2-7; the D gene is possibly TRBD2 (5 bases). CDR1 is SGHVS and CDR2 is FQNEAQ in the germline V gene. This CDR3 comprises 14 residues. V lost 2 bases and J lost 2, with 10 bases in between. The CDR3, as DNA: TGTGCCAGCAGCTTACAGACGGGAACCTACGAGCAGTACTTC. Protein sequence: CASSLQTGTYEQYF. The whole variable domain, filled in from reference TRBV7-8 and TRBJ2-7, reads GAGVSQSPRYKVAKRGQDVALRCDPISGHVSLFWYQQALGQGPEFLTYFQNEAQLDKSGLPSDRFFAERPEGSVSTLKIQRTQQEDSAVYLCASSLQTGTYEQYFGPGTRLTVT.

The V and J genes are TRBV2 and TRBJ2-3, with 10 bases that match TRBD2. The V gene end was trimmed by 4 bases and the J gene end by 6 bases; junction bases not matched to a gene: 4. Germline assignment: CDR1 SNHLY and CDR2 FYNNEI. CDR3 length: 14 residues. CDR3 residues: CASSVTSGTDTQYF. Written as DNA, the CDR3 is TGTGCCAGCAGTGTTACTAGCGGGACTGATACGCAGTATTTT.

The gene calls are TRBV5-1 and TRBJ2-5; D gene ambiguous. Trimming stripped 6 bases from V and 9 bases from J, with 6 bases between. The CDR3 runs 9 residues. Germline values: CDR1 SGHRS, CDR2 YFSETQ. CDR3 DNA: TGCGCCAGCACTCCGGCCCAGTACTTC. The encoded protein is CASTPAQYF.

The chain combines TRBV4-1 with TRBJ2-4, with TRBD1 identical over 7 bases. V lost 0 bases to trimming and J lost 6 bases; unmatched junction nucleotides: 8. CDR1 MGHRA and CDR2 YSYEKL come from the germline V gene. The CDR3 has 16 amino acids. The DNA of the CDR3 is TGCGCCAGCAGCCAAGAACTTCGGGACAGTCGAAACATTCAGTACTTC. It codes for CASSQELRDSRNIQYF.

The chain has TRBV7-9 and TRBJ2-7; 10 bases agree with TRBD2. V lost 1 base and J lost 5; bases outside the gene matches: 8. The CDR3 covers 16 residues. Germline V gene sequence: CDR1 SEHNR, CDR2 FQNEAQ (reference sequence). This chain's CDR3 is CASSLVRTSGNHEQYF. CDR3 nucleotides: TGTGCCAGCAGCTTAGTTCGGACTAGCGGCAACCACGAGCAGTACTTC.

This chain uses TRBV12-3 or TRBV12-4 with TRBJ1-2; tentatively, D is TRBD1 (5 bases). This CDR3 contains 13 residues. Trimming pared 3 bases from V and 3 bases from J, leaving 8 bases between. CDR3 nucleotides: TGTGCCAGCAGTTTTGGAGGGGACTATGGCTACACCTTC. Its translation: CASSFGGDYGYTF.

The CDR3 sequence: CATSAPGLAGGNEQFF. The CDR3 DNA reads as TGTGCCACCAGCGCTCCGGGACTAGCGGGAGGCAATGAGCAGTTCTTC. The chain carries TRBV24-1 and TRBJ2-1, with TRBD2 matching 15 bases. Germline V lookup: CDR1 KGHDR, CDR2 SFDVKD. The V gene end was trimmed by 7 bases and the J gene end by 6 bases; junction bases not matched to a gene: 6. The CDR3 contains 16 residues.

V is TRBV27 and J is TRBJ1-1, with 7 bases lining up with TRBD1. CDR3 size: 15 residues. Losses at the gene ends were 6 bases for V and 1 base for J; bases not matched to a gene: 8. The germline gives CDR1 MNHEY, CDR2 SMNVEV (reference sequence). This CDR3 reads CASRYRGAGNTEAFF. The CDR3 coding sequence is TGTGCCAGCAGGTACAGGGGCGCCGGGAACACTGAAGCTTTCTTT.

This rearrangement joins TRBV7-9 to TRBJ1-6; D perhaps matches TRBD1 (5 bases). The V end lost 4 bases, the J end lost 6 bases, and 10 bases lay between the germline ends. The CDR3 has 14 residues. Germline V gives CDR1 SEHNR, CDR2 FQNEAQ (reference sequence). The CDR3 region is CASSSGTANSPLHF. CDR3 sequence (DNA): TGTGCCAGCAGCTCCGGGACTGCTAATTCACCCCTCCACTTT.

The CDR3, as DNA: TGCAGTGCTAGACAGGATTATGGCTACACCTTC. Residues: CSARQDYGYTF. The chain couples TRBV20-1 to TRBJ1-2; no reliable D call. Per germline, CDR1 DFQATT and CDR2 SNEGSKA (reference sequence). CDR3 length: 11 residues. Trimming shortened V by 2 bases and J by 5 bases, and 6 bases separated the two germline ends.